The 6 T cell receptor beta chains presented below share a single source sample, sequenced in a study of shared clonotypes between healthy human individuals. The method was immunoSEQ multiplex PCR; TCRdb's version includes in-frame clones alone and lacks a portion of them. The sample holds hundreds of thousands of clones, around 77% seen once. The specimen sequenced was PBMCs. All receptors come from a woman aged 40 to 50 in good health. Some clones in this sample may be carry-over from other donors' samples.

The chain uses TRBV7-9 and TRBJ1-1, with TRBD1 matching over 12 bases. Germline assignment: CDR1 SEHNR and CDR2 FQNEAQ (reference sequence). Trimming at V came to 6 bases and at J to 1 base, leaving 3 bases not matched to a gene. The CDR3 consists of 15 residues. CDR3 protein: CASRGTGGWNTEAFF. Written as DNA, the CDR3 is TGTGCCAGCAGGGGGACAGGGGGCTGGAACACTGAAGCTTTCTTT.

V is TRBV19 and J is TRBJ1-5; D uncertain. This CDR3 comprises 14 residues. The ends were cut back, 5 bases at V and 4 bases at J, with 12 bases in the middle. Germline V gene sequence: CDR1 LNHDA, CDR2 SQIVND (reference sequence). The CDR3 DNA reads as TGTGCCAGTAGTCCCCCCCTGAGGAATCAGCCCCAGCATTTT. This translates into CASSPPLRNQPQHF.

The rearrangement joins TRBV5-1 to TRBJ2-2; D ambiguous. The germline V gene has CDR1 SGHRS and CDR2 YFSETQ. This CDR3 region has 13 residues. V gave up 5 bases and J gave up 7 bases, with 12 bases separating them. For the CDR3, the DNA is TGCGCCAGCAGTTTACCGGGTGGCGGGGAGCTGTTTTTT. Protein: CASSLPGGGELFF. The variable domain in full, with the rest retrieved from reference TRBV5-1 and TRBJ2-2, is KAGVTQTPRYLIKTRGQQVTLSCSPISGHRSVSWYQQTPGQGLQFLFEYFSETQRNKGNFPGRFSGRQFSNSRSEMNVSTLELGDSALYLCASSLPGGGELFFGEGSRLTVL.

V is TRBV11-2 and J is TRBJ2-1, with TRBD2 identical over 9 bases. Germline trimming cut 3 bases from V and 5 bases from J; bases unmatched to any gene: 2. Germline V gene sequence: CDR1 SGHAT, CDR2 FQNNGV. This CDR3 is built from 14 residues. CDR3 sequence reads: CASSLGLADNEQFF. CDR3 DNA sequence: TGTGCCAGCAGCTTGGGACTAGCTGACAATGAGCAGTTCTTC. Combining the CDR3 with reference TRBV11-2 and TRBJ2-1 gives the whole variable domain EAGVAQSPRYKIIEKRQSVAFWCNPISGHATLYWYQQILGQGPKLLIQFQNNGVVDDSQLPKDRFSAERLKGVDSTLKIQPAKLEDSAVYLCASSLGLADNEQFFGPGTRLTVL.

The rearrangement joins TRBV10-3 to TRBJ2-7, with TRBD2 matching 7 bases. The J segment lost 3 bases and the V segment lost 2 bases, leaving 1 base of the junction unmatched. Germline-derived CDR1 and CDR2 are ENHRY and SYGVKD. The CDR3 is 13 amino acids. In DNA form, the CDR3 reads TGTGCCATCAGTGAGCGGGAGGTCTACGAGCAGTACTTC. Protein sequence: CAISEREVYEQYF.

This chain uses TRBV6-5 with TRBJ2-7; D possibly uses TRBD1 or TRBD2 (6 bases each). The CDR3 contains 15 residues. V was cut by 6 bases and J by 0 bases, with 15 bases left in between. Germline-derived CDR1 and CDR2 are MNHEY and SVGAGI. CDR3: CASRGGRGSSYEQYF. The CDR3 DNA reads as TGTGCCAGCAGGGGGGGCAGGGGAAGCTCCTACGAGCAGTACTTC.